A selection of T cell receptor beta chains follows, all from one sample in a study of cytomegalovirus exposure and HLA in healthy donors. Sequenced by immunoSEQ multiplex PCR; TCRdb stores in-frame clones only, minus some. The data contain tens of thousands of clones, about 80% of them seen just once; the ten biggest clones take up 5% to 6.5%. Source material: PBMCs. These TCRs come from a male donor in good health and CMV-seronegative. Both conserved end residues are part of each CDR3. The D gene is left open where the match is weak. The listing skips clone size in some rows; elsewhere it reads once, few, many or a size class.

D gene,clone size,J gene,V gene,CDR3 DNA,CDR3 protein
TRBD2,.,TRBJ2-1,TRBV10-3,TGTGCCATCAAACTAGCGGGAGCCAATGAGCAGTTCTTC,CAIKLAGANEQFF
.,few,TRBJ1-1,TRBV28,TGTGCCAGCAGTTTGGTGAGCTTCGTCATGAACACTGAAGCTTTCTTT,CASSLVSFVMNTEAFF
.,.,TRBJ2-3,TRBV9,TGTGCCAGCAGCGTAGGCGTAGCGACCACAGATACGCAGTATTTT,CASSVGVATTDTQYF
TRBD2,.,TRBJ2-3,TRBV9,TGTGCCAGCAGCTTTAGCGGGGCGGGGGATACGCAGTATTTT,CASSFSGAGDTQYF
.,once,TRBJ2-7,TRBV9,TGTGCCAGCAGCCCAAGAGGGTCCGAGCAGTACTTC,CASSPRGSEQYF
TRBD2,once,TRBJ2-7,TRBV5-6,TGTGCCAGCAGCGTAGCGGGAGGGAGCTCCTACGAGCAGTACTTC,CASSVAGGSSYEQYF
TRBD1,few,TRBJ2-5,TRBV2,TGTGCCAGCAGGCCTGGACAGGGGACAGAGACCCAGTACTTC,CASRPGQGTETQYF
.,.,TRBJ2-7,TRBV5-1,TGCGCCAGCAGCTTCTCTAGGGGAACCTACGAGCAGTACTTC,CASSFSRGTYEQYF
.,few,TRBJ1-5,TRBV2,TGTGCCAGCAGCGATCAGGGTTCTGGCAATCAGCCCCAGCATTTT,CASSDQGSGNQPQHF
.,.,TRBJ1-1,TRBV6-6,TGTGCCAGCAGTTGGGTCTCAGGGCTGAACACTGAAGCTTTCTTT,CASSWVSGLNTEAFF
TRBD1,medium-sized,TRBJ2-1,TRBV4-1,TGCGCCAGCAGCCAAGATCCGGGACAGGGGTTTAATGAGCAGTTCTTC,CASSQDPGQGFNEQFF
TRBD1,.,TRBJ1-4,TRBV19,TGTGCCAGTAGCGCAACAGGGGAAGATAAGGAAAAACTGTTTTTT,CASSATGEDKEKLFF
TRBD1,once,TRBJ2-7,TRBV30,TGTGCCTGGAGCCGGGGCGGGACAGGATCCTACGAGCAGTACTTC,CAWSRGGTGSYEQYF
TRBD2,.,TRBJ2-3,TRBV7-3,TGTGCCAGCAGCTCGACGGGACTAGCGGCAGATACGCAGTATTTT,CASSSTGLAADTQYF
.,few,TRBJ1-6,TRBV6-1,TGTGCCAGCAGTGCCCTCGGGGTCGAAGGGAATTCACCCCTCCACTTT,CASSALGVEGNSPLHF
.,.,TRBJ2-1,TRBV29-1,TGCAGCGTTGGAACTCTCTTGGCCTACAATGAGCAGTTCTTC,CSVGTLLAYNEQFF
TRBD1,.,TRBJ1-1,TRBV10-3,TGTGCCATCAGTGAGACAGGGGGAATCAACACTGAAGCTTTCTTT,CAISETGGINTEAFF
.,.,TRBJ1-1,TRBV6-5,TGTGCCAGCAGCGGCCCGATAGGGGGGAACACTGAAGCTTTCTTT,CASSGPIGGNTEAFF
.,.,TRBJ1-3,TRBV7-2,TGTGCCAGCAGCTTAGCCGGTACTGGAAACACCATATATTTT,CASSLAGTGNTIYF
TRBD1,.,TRBJ1-2,TRBV28,TGTGCCAGCAGTTCTCTTCCGACAGGGGGGATCTATGGCTACACCTTC,CASSSLPTGGIYGYTF